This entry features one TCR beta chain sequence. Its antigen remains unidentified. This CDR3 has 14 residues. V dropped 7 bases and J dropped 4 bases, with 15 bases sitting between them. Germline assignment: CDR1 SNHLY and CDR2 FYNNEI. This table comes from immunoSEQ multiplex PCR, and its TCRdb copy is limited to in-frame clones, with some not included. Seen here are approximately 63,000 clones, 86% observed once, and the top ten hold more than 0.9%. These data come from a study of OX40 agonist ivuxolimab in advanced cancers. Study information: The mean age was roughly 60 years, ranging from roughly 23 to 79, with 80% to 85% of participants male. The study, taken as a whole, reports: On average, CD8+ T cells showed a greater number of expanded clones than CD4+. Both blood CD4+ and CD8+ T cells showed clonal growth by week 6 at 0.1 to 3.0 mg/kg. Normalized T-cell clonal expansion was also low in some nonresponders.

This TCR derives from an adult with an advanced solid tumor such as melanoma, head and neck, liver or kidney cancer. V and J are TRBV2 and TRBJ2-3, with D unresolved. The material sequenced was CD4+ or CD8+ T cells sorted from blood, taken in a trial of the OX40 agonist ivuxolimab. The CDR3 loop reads CASTSPLGPDTQYF. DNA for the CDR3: TGTGCCAGCACTTCACCACTCGGCCCAGATACGCAGTATTTT.